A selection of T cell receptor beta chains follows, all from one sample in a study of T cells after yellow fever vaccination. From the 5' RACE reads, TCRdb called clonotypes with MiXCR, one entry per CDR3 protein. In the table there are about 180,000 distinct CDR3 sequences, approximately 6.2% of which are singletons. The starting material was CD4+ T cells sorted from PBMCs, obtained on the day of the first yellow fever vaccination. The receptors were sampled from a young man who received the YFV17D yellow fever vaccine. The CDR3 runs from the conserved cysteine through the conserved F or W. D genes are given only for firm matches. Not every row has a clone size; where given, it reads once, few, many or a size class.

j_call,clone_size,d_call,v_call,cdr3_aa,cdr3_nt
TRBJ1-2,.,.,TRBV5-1,CASSLDGFNYGYTF,TGCGCCAGCAGCCTGGACGGATTTAACTATGGCTACACCTTC
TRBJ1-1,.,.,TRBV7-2,CASSLSGVNTEAFF,TGTGCCAGCAGCTTATCCGGGGTAAACACTGAAGCTTTCTTT
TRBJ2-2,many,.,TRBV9,CASSVATGVGELFF,TGTGCCAGCAGCGTAGCCACGGGGGTCGGGGAGCTGTTTTTT
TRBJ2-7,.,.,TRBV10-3,CAISEQDSTYEQYF,TGTGCCATCAGTGAGCAAGACAGTACCTACGAGCAGTACTTC
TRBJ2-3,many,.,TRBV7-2,CASSLGTRGDTQYF,TGTGCCAGCAGCTTAGGGACTAGGGGGGATACGCAGTATTTT
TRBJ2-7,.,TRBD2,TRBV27,CAIERSSGGTYEQYF,TGTGCCATCGAAAGATCTAGCGGGGGAACCTACGAGCAGTACTTC
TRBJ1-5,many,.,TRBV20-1,CSATGGRAPQHF,TGCAGTGCTACGGGGGGAAGAGCGCCCCAGCATTTT
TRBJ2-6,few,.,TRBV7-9,CASRDLGGGANVLTF,TGTGCCAGCCGAGACTTAGGGGGTGGGGCCAACGTCCTGACTTTC
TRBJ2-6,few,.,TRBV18,CASSPTGTSGANVLTF,TGTGCCAGCTCCCCAACGGGGACCTCTGGGGCCAACGTCCTGACTTTC
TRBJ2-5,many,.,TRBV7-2,CASGRPAETQYF,TGTGCCAGCGGCCGGCCAGCTGAGACCCAGTACTTC
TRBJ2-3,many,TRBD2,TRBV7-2,CASSLRASGNGADTQYF,TGTGCCAGCAGCTTACGGGCTAGCGGGAACGGAGCAGATACGCAGTATTTT
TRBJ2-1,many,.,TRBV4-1,CASSQEGGGVGSYNEQFF,TGCGCCAGCAGCCAAGAGGGCGGCGGCGTAGGCTCCTACAATGAGCAGTTCTTC
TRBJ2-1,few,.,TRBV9,CASSVYFNEQFF,TGTGCCAGCAGCGTATACTTTAATGAGCAGTTCTTC
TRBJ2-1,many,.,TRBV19,CASSREGFNYNEQFF,TGTGCCAGTAGTCGTGAGGGGTTTAACTACAATGAGCAGTTCTTC
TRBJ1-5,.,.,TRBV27,CASRGRPNQPQHF,TGTGCCAGCAGGGGAAGGCCCAATCAGCCCCAGCATTTT
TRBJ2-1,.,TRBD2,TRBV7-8,CASSLSPKTSGGADNEQFF,TGTGCCAGCAGCTTATCTCCGAAGACTAGCGGGGGGGCTGACAATGAGCAGTTCTTC
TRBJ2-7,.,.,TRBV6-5,CASSYSRTDLRKQYF,TGTGCCAGCAGTTACTCGAGGACGGACCTACGAAAGCAGTACTTC
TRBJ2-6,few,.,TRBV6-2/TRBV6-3,CASSFAAGGPGANVLTF,TGTGCCAGCAGTTTCGCCGCCGGGGGCCCTGGGGCCAACGTCCTGACTTTC
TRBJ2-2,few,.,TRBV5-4,CASSRTGGTNTGELFF,TGTGCCAGCAGCCGGACGGGGGGCACAAACACCGGGGAGCTGTTTTTT
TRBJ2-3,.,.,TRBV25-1,CASRSYTDTQYF,TGTGCCAGCAGGAGTTACACAGATACGCAGTATTTT
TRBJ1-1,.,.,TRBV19,CASSIFTGRLNTEAFF,TGTGCCAGTAGTATATTTACAGGCCGACTGAACACTGAAGCTTTCTTT
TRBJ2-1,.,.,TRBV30,CAWSRGQYNEQFF,TGTGCCTGGAGTAGAGGGCAATACAATGAGCAGTTCTTC
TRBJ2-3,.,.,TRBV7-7,CASSLGTNTLTDTQYF,TGTGCTAGCAGCTTAGGGACGAATACCCTCACAGATACGCAGTATTTT
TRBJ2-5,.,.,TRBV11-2,CASSSMTDQETQYF,TGTGCCAGCAGCTCGATGACGGATCAAGAGACCCAGTACTTC
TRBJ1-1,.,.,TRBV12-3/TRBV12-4,CASSPGTRSTEAFF,TGTGCCAGCAGTCCGGGGACCAGGAGCACTGAAGCTTTCTTT
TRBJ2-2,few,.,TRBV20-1,CSARQKNTGELFF,TGCAGTGCTCGACAGAAAAACACCGGGGAGCTGTTTTTT
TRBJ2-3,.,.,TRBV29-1,CSVSRAPTDTQYF,TGCAGCGTCTCCCGGGCGCCGACAGATACGCAGTATTTT
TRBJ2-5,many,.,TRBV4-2,CASSRSVREETQYF,TGTGCCAGCAGCCGGAGCGTCCGGGAGGAGACCCAGTACTTC
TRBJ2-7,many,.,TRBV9,CASSVPQSPDEQYF,TGTGCCAGCAGCGTACCACAGTCCCCCGACGAGCAGTACTTC
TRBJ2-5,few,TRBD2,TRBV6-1,CASSKRLAGWETQYF,TGTGCCAGCAGTAAAAGACTAGCGGGCTGGGAGACCCAGTACTTC
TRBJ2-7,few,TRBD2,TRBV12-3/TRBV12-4,CASSLGGLADNYEQYF,TGTGCCAGCAGTTTAGGGGGACTAGCGGATAACTACGAGCAGTACTTC